What follows are 31 T cell receptor beta chains derived from one specimen sequenced in a study of beta chain features in type 1 diabetes. Reverse transcribing all isolated RNA meant expressed TCRB transcripts were sequenced. Profiled with immunoSEQ multiplex PCR; TCRdb holds only in-frame clones, not every one. This sample has about 250,000 clones, with 13% to 15% found just once. Sequences were obtained from naive CD4+ T cells from blood. Receptors were obtained from a woman aged 35 to 49 in good health.

J is TRBJ2-7 and V is TRBV19, with D possibly matching TRBD1 (6 bases). V lost 3 bases, J lost 2 bases, and 8 bases lay in between. Germline lookup yields CDR1 LNHDA and CDR2 SQIVND (reference sequence). This CDR3 region has 13 residues. CDR3 sequence: CASSMKGAYEQYF. CDR3 nucleotide sequence: TGTGCCAGTAGTATGAAGGGGGCCTACGAGCAGTACTTC.

The chain recombines TRBV6-1 with TRBJ1-5, with TRBD1 as a possible D gene (5 bases). The V gene lost 4 bases and the J gene lost 2 bases, with 12 bases spanning the gap. Germline V gene sequence: CDR1 MNHNS, CDR2 SASEGT. The CDR3 is 15 amino acids. CDR3 protein: CASSGGDRGNQPQHF. Written as DNA, the CDR3 is TGTGCCAGCAGTGGAGGAGACAGAGGCAATCAGCCCCAGCATTTT.

The chain couples TRBV7-9 to TRBJ1-1; no firm D call. Germline CDR1 reads SEHNR; CDR2 reads FQNEAQ (reference sequence). The V and J ends lost 5 bases and 0 bases respectively, with 13 bases between them. The CDR3 is 15 residues long. The CDR3 nucleotides read TGTGCCAGCAGCGCCCAAGGACTGATGAACACTGAAGCTTTCTTT. Translating it yields CASSAQGLMNTEAFF. The full variable domain, rest sourced from reference TRBV7-9 and TRBJ1-1, is DTGVSQNPRHKITKRGQNVTFRCDPISEHNRLYWYRQTLGQGPEFLTYFQNEAQLEKSRLLSDRFSAERPKGSFSTLEIQRTEQGDSAMYLCASSAQGLMNTEAFFGQGTRLTVV.

The genes are TRBV18 and TRBJ1-6, with TRBD1 matching over 10 bases. The CDR3 runs to 16 residues. Germline V CDR1 and CDR2: KGHSH, LQKENI. V lost 5 bases to trimming and J lost 9 bases; unmatched junction nucleotides: 10. The CDR3 DNA reads as TGTGCCAGCTCATTGACAACCGGGACAGGGGTTTCACCCCTCCACTTT. This sequence encodes CASSLTTGTGVSPLHF.

The chain has TRBV25-1 and TRBJ2-7, with 9 bases that match TRBD1. The germline gives CDR1 MGHDK, CDR2 SYGVNS. The CDR3 consists of 17 residues. The V and J ends lost 6 bases and 2 bases, in that order; junction bases with no gene match: 14. As DNA, the CDR3 is TGTGCCAGCAGCCCTGGGACAGGGCACAATCATCCCTACGAGCAGTACTTC. Amino acids: CASSPGTGHNHPYEQYF.

A few counts support this clone. The V call is TRBV5-4, the J call TRBJ1-2; TRBD1 is a possible D gene (6 bases). V lost 0 bases to trimming and J lost 8 bases, with 20 bases between them. The germline V gene encodes CDR1 SGHNT and CDR2 YYREEE (reference sequence). This CDR3 is 16 amino acids long. CDR3 DNA sequence: TGTGCCAGCAGCTTGGAGTGGGGGCGGCCGGCAGCGGGCTACACCTTC. Protein product: CASSLEWGRPAAGYTF.

The chain is built from TRBV19 and TRBJ2-1, with D possibly matching TRBD2 (7 bases). The CDR3 length is 16 residues. Germline-derived CDR1 and CDR2 are LNHDA and SQIVND (reference sequence). Trimming left V 4 bases short and J 6 bases short, with 19 bases between. Written as DNA, the CDR3 is TGTGCCAGTAGTAACCCGAGGGGGGGAGGGGGCAATGAGCAGTTCTTC. As protein: CASSNPRGGGGNEQFF.

The chain carries TRBV2 and TRBJ2-3; no definite D call. There are 15 residues in the CDR3. V dropped 4 bases and J dropped 2 bases, with 13 bases sitting between them. Germline loops: CDR1 SNHLY, CDR2 FYNNEI. In nucleotides, the CDR3 is TGTGCCAGCAGTGGGCGGAAACCGGCCACAGATACGCAGTATTTT. It is translated as CASSGRKPATDTQYF.

This chain uses TRBV18 with TRBJ2-7, with TRBD2 identical over 7 bases. Germline CDR1 reads KGHSH; CDR2 reads LQKENI. J was trimmed by 8 bases and V by 0 bases; bases with no gene match: 10. The CDR3 length is 15 residues. This CDR3 is CASSPPGLAAGQQYF. CDR3 sequence (DNA): TGTGCCAGCTCACCACCAGGGCTAGCGGCTGGACAGCAGTACTTC.

The CDR3 DNA reads TGTGCCAGCAGCCCTGGGCCCGAGACCCAGTACTTC. Protein product: CASSPGPETQYF. This rearrangement joins TRBV7-2 to TRBJ2-5; D remains ambiguous. The V end was cut by 5 bases, the J end by 5 bases, with 9 bases between. From germline, CDR1 is SGHTA and CDR2 FQGNSA. CDR3 length: 12 residues.

Points on this clone: Other DNA sequences of this sample code for an identical CDR3. This chain links TRBV19 with TRBJ2-3, with 8 positions matching TRBD2. This CDR3 region has 13 residues. From germline, CDR1 is LNHDA and CDR2 SQIVND (reference sequence). The V gene end was trimmed by 6 bases and the J gene end by 2 bases; junction bases not matched to a gene: 1. This chain's CDR3 is CASSGLATDTQYF. As DNA, the CDR3 is TGTGCCAGTAGCGGACTAGCCACAGATACGCAGTATTTT.

This clone was observed a handful of times. The V and J genes are TRBV4-1 and TRBJ1-1; maybe TRBD1 (5 bases). V was shortened by 4 bases and J by 0 bases, with 15 bases between the two germline ends. Germline CDR1 is MGHRA and CDR2 is YSYEKL. CDR3 length equals 16 residues. CDR3 amino acids: CASSLSGRALNTEAFF. DNA of the CDR3: TGCGCCAGCAGCCTCTCGGGCAGGGCGCTGAACACTGAAGCTTTCTTT.

This clone has only a few counts. This rearrangement joins TRBV6-5 to TRBJ1-1, with D perhaps matching TRBD1 (5 bases). The CDR3 contains 16 residues. V lost 0 bases and J lost 4, with 15 bases in between. Germline CDR1 reads MNHEY; CDR2 reads SVGAGI. DNA of the CDR3: TGTGCCAGCAGTTACTCGAGAGTGGCGGGGACCACTGAAGCTTTCTTT. Protein: CASSYSRVAGTTEAFF.

The chain recombines TRBV5-1 with TRBJ2-7; 9 bases are shared with TRBD1. Germline V gene lookup returns CDR1 SGHRS and CDR2 YFSETQ. The CDR3 runs 15 residues. J gave up 5 bases and V 0 bases, and 6 bases lay outside the gene matches. CDR3 in DNA: TGCGCCAGCAGCTTGGAGGGGACAGGGAACCACGAGCAGTACTTC. Translating it yields CASSLEGTGNHEQYF.

This chain uses TRBV5-1 with TRBJ2-4; D gene uncertain. CDR3 length equals 15 residues. V was clipped by 5 bases and J by 5 bases, with 17 bases between them. The germline V gene has CDR1 SGHRS and CDR2 YFSETQ. The CDR3 DNA follows: TGCGCCAGCAGGATTGAGGTCCCCGGTGAAAACATTCAGTACTTC. Its translation: CASRIEVPGENIQYF.

This clone was counted between two and nine times. V usage is TRBV5-1 and J usage is TRBJ1-2; 9 bases align to TRBD1. Germline values: CDR1 SGHRS, CDR2 YFSETQ. V gave up 4 bases and J gave up 4 bases; unmatched junction bases: 2. The CDR3 loop spans 13 amino acids. The CDR3 DNA sequence: TGCGCCAGCAGCCCGGACAGGGGCTATGGCTACACCTTC. Its translation is CASSPDRGYGYTF.

The J gene is TRBJ2-7, the V gene TRBV5-1; a weak D match, TRBD2 (5 bases). From germline, CDR1 is SGHRS and CDR2 YFSETQ. Trimming removed 1 base at V and 2 bases at J, with 7 bases between. The CDR3 has 13 amino acids. CDR3 loop: CASSLTRAYEQYF. Here the CDR3 DNA reads TGCGCCAGCAGCTTGACGAGGGCCTACGAGCAGTACTTC. The variable domain in full, completed from reference TRBV5-1 and TRBJ2-7, reads KAGVTQTPRYLIKTRGQQVTLSCSPISGHRSVSWYQQTPGQGLQFLFEYFSETQRNKGNFPGRFSGRQFSNSRSEMNVSTLELGDSALYLCASSLTRAYEQYFGPGTRLTVT.

In its sample, this clone was seen a few times. A junction boundary mismatches the germline segment, possibly from a read error. V usage is TRBV7-9 and J usage is TRBJ2-7; D may be TRBD2 (6 bases). Germline CDR1 SEHNR, CDR2 FQNEAQ (reference sequence). The CDR3 is made up of 11 amino acids. The chain's CDR3 is CASSSAGIPDF. DNA of the CDR3: TGTGCCAGCAGCTCGGCGGGGATCCCAGACTTC.

The chain links TRBV11-2 to TRBJ1-5; 7 bases are a match to TRBD1. CDR1 is SGHAT, CDR2 FQNNGV, per germline. Unmatched junction bases numbered 7, after V lost 2 bases and J lost 9 bases. This CDR3 is built from 14 residues. The CDR3 DNA reads TGTGCCAGCAGCTTAAACAGGGGAAAAGGGCCCCAGCATTTT. Translated, it gives CASSLNRGKGPQHF.

This chain connects TRBV7-9 to TRBJ1-1, with D unresolved. The CDR3 runs 13 residues. Per germline, CDR1 SEHNR and CDR2 FQNEAQ (reference sequence). Trimming cost V 3 bases and J 3 bases, with 8 bases left between them. The DNA of the CDR3 is TGTGCCAGCAGCTTGCGCGGGGACACTGAAGCTTTCTTT. Its translation is CASSLRGDTEAFF.

Comment on this clone: The same CDR3 is also encoded by other DNA sequences in this sample. V and J are TRBV5-1 and TRBJ2-3; D is unclear. This CDR3 region has 14 residues. CDR1 is SGHRS and CDR2 is YFSETQ in the germline V gene. V dropped 0 bases and J dropped 0 bases, with 5 bases sitting between them. The CDR3 DNA reads as TGCGCCAGCAGCTTGGGGCAAAGCACAGATACGCAGTATTTT. Its translation: CASSLGQSTDTQYF.

This rearrangement joins TRBV18 to TRBJ1-6; D ambiguous. This CDR3 has 13 amino acids. Germline V gives CDR1 KGHSH, CDR2 LQKENI. Trimming removed 6 bases at V and 8 bases at J, with 11 bases between. This CDR3 reads CASSMAEDSPLHF. The CDR3, as DNA: TGTGCCAGCTCGATGGCGGAGGATTCACCCCTCCACTTT.

This clone was detected many times. V is TRBV18 and J is TRBJ2-4; maybe TRBD1 (6 bases). The ends were cut back, 4 bases at V and 7 bases at J, with 17 bases in the middle. In germline, CDR1 is KGHSH, CDR2 LQKENI. The CDR3 contains 15 residues. The CDR3 coding sequence is TGTGCCAGCTCACAGGGCACAGGGACACGGAACATTCAGTACTTC. Amino acid sequence: CASSQGTGTRNIQYF.

This clone came up a few times. The V and J genes are TRBV7-2 and TRBJ1-2; TRBD1 aligns across 7 bases. Germline V lookup: CDR1 SGHTA, CDR2 FQGNSA. V gave up 1 base and J gave up 4 bases; unmatched junction bases: 3. The CDR3 spans 14 residues. In nucleotides, the CDR3 is TGTGCCAGCAGCTTAGTGGCAGGGGGCTATGGCTACACCTTC. Amino acids: CASSLVAGGYGYTF.

This clone was detected only a few times. The chain links TRBV7-9 to TRBJ2-5, with D tentatively TRBD1 (7 bases). The CDR3 has 17 amino acids. Trimming shortened V by 0 bases and J by 2 bases, and 16 bases separated the two germline ends. The V gene's germline CDR1 is SEHNR and CDR2 FQNEAQ (reference sequence). DNA for the CDR3: TGTGCCAGCAGCTTAGCGCCTTCCTCAGGGGGGCAAGAGACCCAGTACTTC. It encodes CASSLAPSSGGQETQYF. Full variable domain (outside the CDR3, taken from reference TRBV7-9 and TRBJ2-5): DTGVSQNPRHKITKRGQNVTFRCDPISEHNRLYWYRQTLGQGPEFLTYFQNEAQLEKSRLLSDRFSAERPKGSFSTLEIQRTEQGDSAMYLCASSLAPSSGGQETQYFGPGTRLLVL.

The V call is TRBV4-3, the J call TRBJ2-3; D is perhaps TRBD1 (5 bases). This CDR3 is 13 amino acids long. The germline gives CDR1 LGHNA, CDR2 YSLEER. V lost 8 bases and J lost 1, with 10 bases in between. The CDR3 reads CASGHQGTDTQYF. The CDR3 coding sequence is TGCGCCAGCGGACATCAGGGCACAGATACGCAGTATTTT.

This clone was counted a few times. In DNA form, the CDR3 reads TGCGCCAGCAGCCAAGATCCCAGACAGGGAGTTTGGACAGATACGCAGTATTTT. As protein: CASSQDPRQGVWTDTQYF. This chain connects TRBV4-1 to TRBJ2-3; TRBD1 matches at 7 bases. This CDR3 spans 18 amino acids. In germline, CDR1 is MGHRA, CDR2 YSYEKL. After removal of 0 bases from V and 3 bases from J, the junction contained 12 bases not matched to a gene.

V is TRBV6-6 and J is TRBJ1-5; D is unclear. Per germline, CDR1 MNHNY and CDR2 SVGAGI (reference sequence). Trimming took 2 bases from V and 7 from J, leaving 9 bases between them. CDR3 size: 13 residues. CDR3 region: CASSYEGGQPQHF. As DNA, the CDR3 is TGTGCCAGCAGTTACGAGGGCGGACAGCCCCAGCATTTT.

The chain couples TRBV10-3 to TRBJ2-2; D remains ambiguous. The V end was cut by 6 bases, the J end by 3 bases, with 8 bases between. Germline V CDR1 and CDR2: ENHRY, SYGVKD. The length of the CDR3 is 13 residues. This chain's CDR3 is CAIRGPDTGELFF. CDR3 in DNA: TGTGCCATCAGGGGCCCGGACACCGGGGAGCTGTTTTTT.

The chain links TRBV27 to TRBJ2-5; a possible D gene is TRBD1 (6 bases). V was pared by 4 bases and J by 3 bases, with 15 bases between. From germline, CDR1 is MNHEY and CDR2 SMNVEV (reference sequence). The CDR3 extends over 15 amino acids. In DNA, the CDR3 is TGTGCCAGCAGTTCAAAAACAACAGGGAAAGAGACCCAGTACTTC. Its protein is CASSSKTTGKETQYF.

This clone came up a few times. The V and J genes are TRBV19 and TRBJ2-7; 13 bases match TRBD2. The germline V gene has CDR1 LNHDA and CDR2 SQIVND (reference sequence). The ends lost 10 bases at V and 6 bases at J; junction bases unmatched: 6. This CDR3 spans 13 amino acids. In nucleotides, the CDR3 is TGTGCCACCCGGACTAGCGGGGGCGTCGAGCAGTACTTC. This codes for CATRTSGGVEQYF.